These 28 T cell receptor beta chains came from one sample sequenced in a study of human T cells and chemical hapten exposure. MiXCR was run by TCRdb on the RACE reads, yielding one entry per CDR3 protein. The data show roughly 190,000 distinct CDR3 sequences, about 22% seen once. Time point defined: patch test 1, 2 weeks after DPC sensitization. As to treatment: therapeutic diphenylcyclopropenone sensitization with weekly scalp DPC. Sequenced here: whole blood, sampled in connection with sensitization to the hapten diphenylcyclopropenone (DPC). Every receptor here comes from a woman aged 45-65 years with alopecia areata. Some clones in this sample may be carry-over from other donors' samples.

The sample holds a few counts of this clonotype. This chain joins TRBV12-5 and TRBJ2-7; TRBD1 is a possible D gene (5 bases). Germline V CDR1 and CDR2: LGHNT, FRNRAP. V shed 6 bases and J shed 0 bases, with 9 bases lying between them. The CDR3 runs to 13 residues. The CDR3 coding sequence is TGTGCTAGTGGCGACGACAGCTCCTACGAGCAGTACTTC. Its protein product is CASGDDSSYEQYF. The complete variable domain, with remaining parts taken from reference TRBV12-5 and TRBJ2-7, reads DARVTQTPRHKVTEMGQEVTMRCQPILGHNTVFWYRQTMMQGLELLAYFRNRAPLDDSGMPKDRFSAEMPDATLATLKIQPSEPRDSAVYFCASGDDSSYEQYFGPGTRLTVT.

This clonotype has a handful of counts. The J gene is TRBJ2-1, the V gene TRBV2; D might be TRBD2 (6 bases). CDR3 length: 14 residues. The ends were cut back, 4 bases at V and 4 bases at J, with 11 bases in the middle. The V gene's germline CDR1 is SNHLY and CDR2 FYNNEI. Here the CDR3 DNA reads TGTGCCAGCAGTGGAGGGACTGGGTACAATGAGCAGTTCTTC. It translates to CASSGGTGYNEQFF.

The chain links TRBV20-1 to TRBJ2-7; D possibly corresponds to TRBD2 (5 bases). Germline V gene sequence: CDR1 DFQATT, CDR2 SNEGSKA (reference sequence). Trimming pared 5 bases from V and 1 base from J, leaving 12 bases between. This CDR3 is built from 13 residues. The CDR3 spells CSAPGSGSYEQYF. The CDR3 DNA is TGCAGTGCTCCCGGAAGCGGATCCTACGAGCAGTACTTC.

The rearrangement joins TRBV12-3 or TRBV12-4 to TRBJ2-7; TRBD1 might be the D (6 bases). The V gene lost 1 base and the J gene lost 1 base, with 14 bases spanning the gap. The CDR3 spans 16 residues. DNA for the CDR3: TGTGCCAGCAGTTTAGGGGCAGGGGCCATTTCCTACGAGCAGTACTTC. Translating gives CASSLGAGAISYEQYF.

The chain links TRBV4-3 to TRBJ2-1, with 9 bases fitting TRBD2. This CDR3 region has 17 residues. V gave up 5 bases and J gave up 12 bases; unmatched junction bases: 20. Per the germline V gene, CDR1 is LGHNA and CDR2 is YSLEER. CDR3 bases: TGCGCCAGCAGCTCAGGTTTTCGACAGGGTGGCGGGAGGGGGCAGTTCTTC. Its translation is CASSSGFRQGGGRGQFF.

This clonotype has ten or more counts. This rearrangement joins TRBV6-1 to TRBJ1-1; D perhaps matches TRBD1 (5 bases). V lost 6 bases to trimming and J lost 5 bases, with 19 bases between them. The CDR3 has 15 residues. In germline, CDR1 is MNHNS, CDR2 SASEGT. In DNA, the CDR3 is TGTGCCAGCAGCAAAGACCGGAGAAAGGGGACTGAAGCTTTCTTT. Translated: CASSKDRRKGTEAFF.

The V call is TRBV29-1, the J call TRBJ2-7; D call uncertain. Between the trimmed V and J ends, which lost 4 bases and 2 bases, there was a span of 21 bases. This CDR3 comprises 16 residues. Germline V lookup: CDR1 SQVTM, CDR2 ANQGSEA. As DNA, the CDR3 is TGCAGCGTTGGACGCCTCCCCCTCAGTCAGACCTACGAGCAGTACTTC. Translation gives CSVGRLPLSQTYEQYF.

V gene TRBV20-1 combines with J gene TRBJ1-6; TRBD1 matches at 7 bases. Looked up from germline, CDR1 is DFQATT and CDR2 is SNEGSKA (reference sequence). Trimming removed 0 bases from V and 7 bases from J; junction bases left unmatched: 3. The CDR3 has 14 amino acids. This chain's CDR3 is CSARDRGKNSPLHF. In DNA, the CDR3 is TGCAGTGCTAGAGACAGGGGGAAAAATTCACCCCTCCACTTT.

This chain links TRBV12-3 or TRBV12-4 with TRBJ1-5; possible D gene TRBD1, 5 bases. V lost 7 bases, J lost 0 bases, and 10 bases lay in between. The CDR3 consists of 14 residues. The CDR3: CASTLGDSNQPQHF. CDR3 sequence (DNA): TGTGCCAGCACACTGGGGGATAGCAATCAGCCCCAGCATTTT.

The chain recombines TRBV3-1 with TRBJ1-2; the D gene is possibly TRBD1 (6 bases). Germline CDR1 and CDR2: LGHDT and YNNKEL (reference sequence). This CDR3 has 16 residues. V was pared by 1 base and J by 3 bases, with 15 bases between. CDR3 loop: CASSQGLGGLYYGYTF. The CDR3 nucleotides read TGTGCCAGCAGCCAAGGTCTGGGGGGGCTGTACTATGGCTACACCTTC.

DNA for the CDR3: TGTGCCAGCAGTTACTCAGGGGACTACGAGCAGTACTTC. Translation gives CASSYSGDYEQYF. V is TRBV6-5 and J is TRBJ2-7, with D perhaps matching TRBD1 (5 bases). This CDR3 contains 13 residues. The germline V gene encodes CDR1 MNHEY and CDR2 SVGAGI. The V end was cut by 0 bases, the J end by 3 bases, with 6 bases between.

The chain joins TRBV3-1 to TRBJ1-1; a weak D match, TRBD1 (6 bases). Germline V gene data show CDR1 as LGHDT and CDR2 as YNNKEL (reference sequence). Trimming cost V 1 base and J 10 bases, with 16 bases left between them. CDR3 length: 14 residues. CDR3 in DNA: TGTGCCAGCAGCCAAGGGGGGCGGGGGCTAGGAGCTTTCTTT. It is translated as CASSQGGRGLGAFF.

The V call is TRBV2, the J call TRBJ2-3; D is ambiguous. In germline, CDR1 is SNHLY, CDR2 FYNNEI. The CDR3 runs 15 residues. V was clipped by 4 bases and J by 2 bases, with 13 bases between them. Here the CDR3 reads CASSVRAGVTDTQYF. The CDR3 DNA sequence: TGTGCCAGCAGTGTTAGGGCAGGAGTCACAGATACGCAGTATTTT. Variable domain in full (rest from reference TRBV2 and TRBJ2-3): EPEVTQTPSHQVTQMGQEVILRCVPISNHLYFYWYRQILGQKVEFLVSFYNNEISEKSEIFDDQFSVERPDGSNFTLKIRSTKLEDSAMYFCASSVRAGVTDTQYFGPGTRLTVL.

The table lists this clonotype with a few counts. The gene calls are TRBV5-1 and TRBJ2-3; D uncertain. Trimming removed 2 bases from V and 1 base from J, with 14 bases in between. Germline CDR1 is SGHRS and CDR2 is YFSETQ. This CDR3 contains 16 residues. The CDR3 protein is CASSFTRGARTDTQYF. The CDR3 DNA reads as TGCGCCAGCAGCTTCACCCGAGGCGCACGCACAGATACGCAGTATTTT.

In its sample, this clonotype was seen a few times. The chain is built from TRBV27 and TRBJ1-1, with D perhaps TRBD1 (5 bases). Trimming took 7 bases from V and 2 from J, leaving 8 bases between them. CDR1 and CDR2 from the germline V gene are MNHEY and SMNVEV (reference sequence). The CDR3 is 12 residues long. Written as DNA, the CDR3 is TGTGCCAGCATGCAGGGAAACACTGAAGCTTTCTTT. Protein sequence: CASMQGNTEAFF.

The CDR3 coding sequence is TGTGCCATCAGTGAGTCCGCCGAACCACACGATACGCAGTATTTT. Translating it yields CAISESAEPHDTQYF. J is TRBJ2-3 and V is TRBV10-3; D is undetermined. V gave up 0 bases and J gave up 6 bases, with 13 bases separating them. In germline, CDR1 is ENHRY, CDR2 SYGVKD. The CDR3 has 15 amino acids.

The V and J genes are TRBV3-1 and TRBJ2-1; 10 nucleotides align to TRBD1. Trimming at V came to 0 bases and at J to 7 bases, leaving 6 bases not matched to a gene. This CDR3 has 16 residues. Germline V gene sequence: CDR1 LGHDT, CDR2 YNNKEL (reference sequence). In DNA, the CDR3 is TGTGCCAGCAGCCAAGACGGGACAGGGGCTCTGAATGAGCAGTTCTTC. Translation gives CASSQDGTGALNEQFF.

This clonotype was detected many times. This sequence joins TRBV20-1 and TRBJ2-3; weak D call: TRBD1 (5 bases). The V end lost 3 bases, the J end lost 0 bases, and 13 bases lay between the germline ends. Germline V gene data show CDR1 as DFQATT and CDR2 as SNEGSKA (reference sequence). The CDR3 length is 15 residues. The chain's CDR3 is CSASYTDTSTDTQYF. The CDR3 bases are TGCAGTGCTAGTTACACGGACACCAGCACAGATACGCAGTATTTT.

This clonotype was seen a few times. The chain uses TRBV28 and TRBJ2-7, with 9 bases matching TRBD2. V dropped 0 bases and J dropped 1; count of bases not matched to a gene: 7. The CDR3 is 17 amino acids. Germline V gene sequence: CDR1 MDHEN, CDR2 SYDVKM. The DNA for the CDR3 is TGTGCCAGCAGTTTATGGCACCCTAGCGGGACATCCTACGAGCAGTACTTC. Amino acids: CASSLWHPSGTSYEQYF.

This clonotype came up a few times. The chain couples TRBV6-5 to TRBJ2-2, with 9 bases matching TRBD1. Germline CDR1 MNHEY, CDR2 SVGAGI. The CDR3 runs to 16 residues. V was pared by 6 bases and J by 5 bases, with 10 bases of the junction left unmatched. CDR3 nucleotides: TGTGCCAGCAGAGGAGGGACAGGGAGACGGACCGGGGAGCTGTTTTTT. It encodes CASRGGTGRRTGELFF.

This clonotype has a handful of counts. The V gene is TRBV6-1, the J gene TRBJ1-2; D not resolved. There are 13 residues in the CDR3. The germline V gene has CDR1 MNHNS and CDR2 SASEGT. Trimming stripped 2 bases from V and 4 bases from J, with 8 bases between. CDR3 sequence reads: CASSETPLYGYTF. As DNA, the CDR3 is TGTGCCAGCAGTGAAACCCCGCTCTATGGCTACACCTTC.

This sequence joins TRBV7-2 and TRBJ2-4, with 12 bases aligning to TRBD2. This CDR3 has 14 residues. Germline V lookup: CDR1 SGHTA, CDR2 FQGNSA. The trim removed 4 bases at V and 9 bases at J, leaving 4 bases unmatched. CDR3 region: CASSSLAGGTIQYF. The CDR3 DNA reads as TGTGCCAGCAGCTCCCTAGCGGGAGGGACCATTCAGTACTTC.

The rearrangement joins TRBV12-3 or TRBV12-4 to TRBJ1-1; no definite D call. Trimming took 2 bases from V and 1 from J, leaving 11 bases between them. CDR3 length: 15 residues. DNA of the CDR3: TGTGCCAGCAGTTTAATGGCAGGAAGGAACACTGAAGCTTTCTTT. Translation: CASSLMAGRNTEAFF.

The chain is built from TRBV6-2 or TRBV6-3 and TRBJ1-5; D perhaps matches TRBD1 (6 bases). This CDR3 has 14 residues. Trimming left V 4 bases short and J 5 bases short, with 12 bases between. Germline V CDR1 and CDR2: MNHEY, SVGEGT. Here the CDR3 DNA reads TGTGCCAGCAGTTTCGGACAGACACATCAGCCCCAGCATTTT. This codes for CASSFGQTHQPQHF.

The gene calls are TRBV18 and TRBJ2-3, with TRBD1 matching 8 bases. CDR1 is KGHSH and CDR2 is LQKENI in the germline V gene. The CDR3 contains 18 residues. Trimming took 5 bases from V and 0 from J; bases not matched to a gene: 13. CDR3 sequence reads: CASSVFGPGTGSTDTQYF. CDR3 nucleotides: TGTGCCAGCTCAGTTTTCGGACCCGGGACAGGTAGCACAGATACGCAGTATTTT.

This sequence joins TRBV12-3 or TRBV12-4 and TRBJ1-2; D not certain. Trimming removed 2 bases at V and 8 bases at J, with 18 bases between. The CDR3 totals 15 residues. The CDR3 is CASSLFAAGSFGYTF. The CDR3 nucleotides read TGTGCCAGCAGTTTATTCGCAGCAGGATCGTTCGGCTACACCTTC.

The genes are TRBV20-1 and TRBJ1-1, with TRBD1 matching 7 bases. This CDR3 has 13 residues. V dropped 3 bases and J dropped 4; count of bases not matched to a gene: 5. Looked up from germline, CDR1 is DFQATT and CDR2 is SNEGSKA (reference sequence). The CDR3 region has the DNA TGCAGTGCTAGGAAACAGGGGAGCACTGAAGCTTTCTTT. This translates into CSARKQGSTEAFF.

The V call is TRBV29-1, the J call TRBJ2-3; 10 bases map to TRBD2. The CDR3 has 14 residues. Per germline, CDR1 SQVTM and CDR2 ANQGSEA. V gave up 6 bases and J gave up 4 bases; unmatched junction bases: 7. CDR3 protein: CSVRAGGPPDTQYF. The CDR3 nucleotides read TGCAGCGTCCGAGCGGGAGGGCCCCCAGATACGCAGTATTTT.